Below, 14 T cell receptor beta chains from the same sample are listed, as sequenced in a study of early T cells in non-severe SARS-CoV-2 infection. TCRdb processed the 5' RACE reads anew with MiXCR; each CDR3 protein has one entry. The data show some 57,000 distinct CDR3 sequences, 5.5% to 6.5% seen once. Sequencing input: whole blood. All receptors come from an adult who was a healthcare worker with PCR-confirmed SARS-CoV-2 infection or an uninfected control (not recorded which).

This clonotype has ten or more counts. The V gene is TRBV6-1, the J gene TRBJ1-1, with 7 bases fitting TRBD1. The germline V gene has CDR1 MNHNS and CDR2 SASEGT. The J segment lost 10 bases and the V segment lost 1 base, leaving 18 bases of the junction unmatched. The CDR3 covers 17 residues. The CDR3 spells CASSEDRGRGPYPRAFF. In DNA, the CDR3 is TGTGCCAGCAGTGAAGACAGGGGCAGGGGCCCATACCCCCGAGCTTTCTTT.

This chain connects TRBV27 to TRBJ2-7; 9 bases are shared with TRBD1. The CDR3 consists of 14 residues. Germline CDR1 and CDR2: MNHEY and SMNVEV (reference sequence). Losses at the gene ends were 5 bases for V and 4 bases for J; bases not matched to a gene: 6. This CDR3 is CASSRNRGLYEQYF. DNA for the CDR3: TGTGCCAGCAGTAGGAACAGGGGGCTATACGAGCAGTACTTC.

The chain has TRBV7-2 and TRBJ1-3; D gene ambiguous. The CDR3 consists of 15 residues. The germline V gene has CDR1 SGHTA and CDR2 FQGNSA. Trimming removed 5 bases from V and 0 bases from J, with 11 bases in between. CDR3 nucleotides: TGTGCCAGCAGCCTCGGGAGTGGCTCTGGAAACACCATATATTTT. Its translation is CASSLGSGSGNTIYF. The full variable domain, completed using reference TRBV7-2 and TRBJ1-3, is GAGVSQSPSNKVTEKGKDVELRCDPISGHTALYWYRQSLGQGLEFLIYFQGNSAPDKSGLPSDRFSAERTGGSVSTLTIQRTQQEDSAVYLCASSLGSGSGNTIYFGEGSWLTVV.

This clonotype was counted only a few times. This chain uses TRBV7-9 with TRBJ2-1; 7 nucleotides align to TRBD2. This CDR3 contains 16 residues. Germline trimming cut 1 base from V and 4 bases from J; bases unmatched to any gene: 7. The germline V gene encodes CDR1 SEHNR and CDR2 FQNEAQ (reference sequence). CDR3 residues: CASSLGSLADYNEQFF. CDR3 nucleotides: TGTGCCAGCAGCTTAGGAAGCCTAGCGGATTACAATGAGCAGTTCTTC.

This clonotype was picked up many times. The rearrangement joins TRBV4-3 to TRBJ1-6, with D hard to call. The germline CDR1 and CDR2 sequences are LGHNA and YSLEER. V was cut by 3 bases and J by 4 bases, with 7 bases left in between. The CDR3 sequence is 14 residues long. The CDR3 spells CASSQSRYNSPLHF. The CDR3 nucleotides read TGCGCCAGCAGCCAGTCCAGGTATAATTCACCCCTCCACTTT.

Only a few counts were recorded for this clonotype. V gene TRBV20-1 combines with J gene TRBJ1-1, with TRBD1 identical over 7 bases. Germline V gene sequence: CDR1 DFQATT, CDR2 SNEGSKA (reference sequence). V gave up 7 bases and J gave up 1 base; unmatched junction bases: 6. The CDR3 contains 13 residues. CDR3 in DNA: TGCAGTGTCACCGGGACAGAGAACACTGAAGCTTTCTTT. Protein product: CSVTGTENTEAFF.

This chain links TRBV7-8 with TRBJ2-7; perhaps TRBD2 as D (6 bases). Germline CDR1 and CDR2: SGHVS and FQNEAQ. This CDR3 comprises 12 residues. Trimming stripped 3 bases from V and 12 bases from J, with 15 bases between. This CDR3 is CASSFSGEIMYF. CDR3 nucleotides: TGTGCCAGCAGCTTCTCGGGGGAAATCATGTACTTC.

This clonotype was found a few times. The chain combines TRBV2 with TRBJ1-1; D unresolved. V was trimmed by 6 bases and J by 4 bases, leaving 18 bases between them. Germline loops: CDR1 SNHLY, CDR2 FYNNEI. The CDR3 covers 15 residues. The CDR3 DNA is TGTGCCAGCAGGACCCCGGGAACCAAGGGCACTGAAGCTTTCTTT. Amino acid sequence: CASRTPGTKGTEAFF. The full variable domain, its missing parts supplied by reference TRBV2 and TRBJ1-1, is EPEVTQTPSHQVTQMGQEVILRCVPISNHLYFYWYRQILGQKVEFLVSFYNNEISEKSEIFDDQFSVERPDGSNFTLKIRSTKLEDSAMYFCASRTPGTKGTEAFFGQGTRLTVV.

This chain joins TRBV7-2 and TRBJ2-5; 9 nucleotides match TRBD2. V lost 8 bases to trimming and J lost 7 bases; unmatched junction nucleotides: 23. The CDR3 is 18 residues long. CDR1 is SGHTA and CDR2 is FQGNSA in the germline V gene. CDR3 in DNA: TGTGCCAGCGCAAGAAACGCTAAGGGAAGCGGGGGGCTCGGGACCCAGTACTTC. It codes for CASARNAKGSGGLGTQYF.

V gene TRBV7-9 combines with J gene TRBJ1-2; possibly TRBD1 for D (6 bases). The CDR3 sequence is 14 residues long. Germline V gives CDR1 SEHNR, CDR2 FQNEAQ (reference sequence). The CDR3 DNA follows: TGTGCTACCGAGGGGGGAGCGATTAGCTATGGCTACACCTTC. Amino acid sequence: CATEGGAISYGYTF. Together with reference TRBV7-9 and TRBJ1-2, the CDR3 gives the full variable domain: DTGVSQNPRHKITKRGQNVTFRCDPISEHNRLYWYRQTLGQGPEFLTYFQNEAQLEKSRLLSDRFSAERPKGSFSTLEIQRTEQGDSAMYLCATEGGAISYGYTFGSGTRLTVV.

V is TRBV29-1 and J is TRBJ2-7; maybe TRBD1 (5 bases). The CDR3 runs 13 residues. Germline V gene data show CDR1 as SQVTM and CDR2 as ANQGSEA. The DNA for the CDR3 is TGCAGTGCGCGCCTAACAGGAAACTACGAGCAGTACTTC. It codes for CSARLTGNYEQYF.

CDR3 sequence (DNA): TGTGCCAGCAGCGCGGAACAACCGTCCCTTTATGGCTACACCTTC. It is translated as CASSAEQPSLYGYTF. The chain employs TRBV5-5 and TRBJ1-2; no reliable D call. Germline values: CDR1 SGHKS, CDR2 YYEKEE (reference sequence). Trimming left V 4 bases short and J 5 bases short, with 18 bases between. CDR3 length: 15 residues.

This clonotype occurred many times. The CDR3 reads CASSAQGAIEQFF. The DNA of the CDR3 is TGTGCCAGCAGCGCGCAGGGGGCTATTGAGCAGTTCTTC. The V gene is TRBV11-2, the J gene TRBJ2-1; 8 bases agree with TRBD1. There are 13 residues in the CDR3. CDR1 SGHAT and CDR2 FQNNGV come from the germline V gene. The trim removed 5 bases at V and 9 bases at J, leaving 6 bases unmatched.

This clonotype was found many times. The DNA for the CDR3 is TGTGCCAGCAGCGTAGGCAGCTCCTATAATTCACCCCTCCACTTT. It codes for CASSVGSSYNSPLHF. This sequence joins TRBV9 and TRBJ1-6, with unresolved D. The CDR3 is 15 amino acids. The V gene lost 0 bases and the J gene lost 0 bases, with 4 bases spanning the gap. CDR1 is SGDLS, CDR2 YYNGEE, per germline.